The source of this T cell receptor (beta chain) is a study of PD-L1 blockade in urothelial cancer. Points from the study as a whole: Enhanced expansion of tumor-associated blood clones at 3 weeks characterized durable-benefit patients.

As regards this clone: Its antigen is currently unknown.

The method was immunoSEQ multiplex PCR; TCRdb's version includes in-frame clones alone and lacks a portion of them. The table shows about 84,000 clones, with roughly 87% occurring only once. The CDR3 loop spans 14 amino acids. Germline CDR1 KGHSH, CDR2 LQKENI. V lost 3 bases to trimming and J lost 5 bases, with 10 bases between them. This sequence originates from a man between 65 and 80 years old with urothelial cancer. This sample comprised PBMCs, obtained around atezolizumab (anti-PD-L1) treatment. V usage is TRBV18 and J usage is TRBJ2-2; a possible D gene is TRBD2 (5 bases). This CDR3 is CASSPGRGTGELFF. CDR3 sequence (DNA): TGTGCCAGCTCACCCGGCCGGGGTACCGGGGAGCTGTTTTTT.